This TCR beta chain originates from a study of monozygotic twins with inflammatory bowel disease. UMIs incorporating a 6-nucleotide sample barcode were appended by means of template switching. TCRdb re-called the 5' RACE reads, yielding one record per CDR3 amino acid sequence without DNA. Found here are roughly 170,000 distinct CDR3 sequences; the top ten clones hold roughly 7.4%. The CDR3 extends over 17 amino acids. Germline V gives CDR1 SGHRS, CDR2 YFSETQ. The study, taken as a whole, reports: IBD patients displayed reduced TCRbeta diversity (inverse Simpson) when set against healthy co-twins.

In regard to this clonotype: Its antigen is unidentified.

The TCR sequence derives from a human donor with ulcerative colitis or Crohn's disease, or a healthy co-twin of an affected twin (not recorded which). The sequenced sample consisted of blood. The chain uses TRBV5-1 and TRBJ2-2; TCRdb lists TRBD2, though no DNA is available to test this call. CDR3 in amino acids: CASSSGLAGRSTGELFF.